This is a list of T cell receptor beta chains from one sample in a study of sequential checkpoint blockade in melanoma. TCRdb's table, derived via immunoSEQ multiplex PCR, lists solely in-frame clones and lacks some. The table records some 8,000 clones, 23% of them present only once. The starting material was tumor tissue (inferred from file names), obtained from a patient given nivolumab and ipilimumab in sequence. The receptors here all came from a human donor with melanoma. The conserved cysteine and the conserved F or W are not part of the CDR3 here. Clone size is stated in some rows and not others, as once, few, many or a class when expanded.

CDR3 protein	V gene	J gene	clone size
ASSGSGADIQY	TRBV6-8	TRBJ2-4	.
ASSPSQGAVETQY	TRBV18	TRBJ2-5	few
ASSISWTGNSYEQY	TRBV19	TRBJ2-7	.
ASSQGQGEEKLF	TRBV6-8	TRBJ1-4	.
ASSTNQRGDEQY	TRBV19	TRBJ2-7	.
ASSLGGTAYEQY	TRBV11-3	TRBJ2-7	few
ASSRNPAAQETQY	TRBV6-8	TRBJ2-5	few
ASSLSAGGPYNEQF	TRBV11-3	TRBJ2-1	.
ATSPRVSSSYEQY	TRBV15	TRBJ2-7	large
ASIFSSGASYEQY	TRBV28	TRBJ2-7	few
ASKVSGANVLT	TRBV19	TRBJ2-6	.
ASTHPAYRELAGANVLT	TRBV23-1	TRBJ2-6	few
ASSLVGASYNEQF	TRBV5-1	TRBJ2-1	.
ASSLAFARGGKNIQY	TRBV11-3	TRBJ2-4	.
ASSRLANEKLF	TRBV6-8	TRBJ1-4	few
ASSQRPSQETQY	TRBV9	TRBJ2-5	.
ASSVSSSSYNEQF	TRBV11-3	TRBJ2-1	many
ASSSGLAGAKNIQY	TRBV11-3	TRBJ2-4	.
ASSSLAGYNEQF	TRBV19	TRBJ2-1	.
ASSLWAYEQY	TRBV28	TRBJ2-7	few
ASSPQGGFADTQY	TRBV9	TRBJ2-3	.
ASSMENTGELF	TRBV9	TRBJ2-2	few
ATSERQVNYEQF	TRBV15	TRBJ2-1	.